The T cell receptor (beta chain) described here comes from a study of blood T cell repertoires in COVID-19. The germline gives CDR1 MNHEY, CDR2 SMNVEV (reference sequence). This CDR3 has 16 residues. V dropped 6 bases and J dropped 0 bases, with 18 bases sitting between them. Original data processing: Amplifying reference gene primers gave estimates of nucleated cell counts. The table came from immunoSEQ multiplex PCR; TCRdb's copy has only in-frame clones and leaves some out. V, J and clone size are taken as reported in that table, and D and trimming were inferred from the DNA itself. In the table there are approximately 40,000 clones, about nine tenths of which are singletons.

The chain carries TRBV27 and TRBJ2-7; tentative D call: TRBD1 (6 bases). The sequenced sample was peripheral blood. This TCR came from a human donor in a cohort sampled during active COVID-19. The CDR3 nucleotides read TGTGCCAGCAGACCCCCGGTGGGCAGGGGCTCCTACGAGCAGTACTTC. This gives the protein CASRPPVGRGSYEQYF.